Below, one T cell receptor (beta chain) is given with its context. This entry is derived from a study of blood T cell repertoires in COVID-19. Study summary: Sites in the United States, Italy and Spain provided acute and convalescent COVID-19 samples. PBMCs, B-cell-depleted T cells, or T cells provided the cDNA or gDNA that made up the material.

This CDR3 spans 14 amino acids. Germline V lookup: CDR1 MNHNS, CDR2 SASEGT. The ends lost 3 bases at V and 4 bases at J; junction bases unmatched: 4. Original analysis: From reference gene primer amplification, estimates of nucleated cell counts were derived. TCRdb's copy holds only in-frame clones and misses some; the assay was immunoSEQ multiplex PCR. V and J calls and clone size follow that table, whereas D and trimming were derived from the DNA. The table lists 70,000 to 85,000 clones, around 82% of them singletons. This chain connects TRBV6-1 to TRBJ1-2, with 8 nucleotides matching TRBD1. The source of this sequence is an elderly man with active or convalescent COVID-19. The sequenced sample consisted of peripheral blood. This CDR3 is CASSDRGLSYGYTF. CDR3 DNA: TGTGCCAGCAGTGACAGGGGGCTAAGCTATGGCTACACCTTC.